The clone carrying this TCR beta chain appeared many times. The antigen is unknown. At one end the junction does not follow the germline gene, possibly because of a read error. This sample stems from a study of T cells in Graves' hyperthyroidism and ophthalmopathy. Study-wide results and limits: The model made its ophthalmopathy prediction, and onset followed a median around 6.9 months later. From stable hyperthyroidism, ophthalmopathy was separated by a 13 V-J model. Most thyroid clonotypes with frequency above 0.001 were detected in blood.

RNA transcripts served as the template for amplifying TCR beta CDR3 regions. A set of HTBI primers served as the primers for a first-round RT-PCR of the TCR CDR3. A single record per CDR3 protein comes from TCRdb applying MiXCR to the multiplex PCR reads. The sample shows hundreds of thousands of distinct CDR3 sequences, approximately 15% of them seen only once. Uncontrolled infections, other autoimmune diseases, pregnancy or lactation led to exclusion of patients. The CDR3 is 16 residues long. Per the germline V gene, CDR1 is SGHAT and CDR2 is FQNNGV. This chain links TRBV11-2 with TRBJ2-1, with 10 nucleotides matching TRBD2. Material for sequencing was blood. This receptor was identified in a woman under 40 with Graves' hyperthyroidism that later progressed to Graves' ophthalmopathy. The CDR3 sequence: CASSLDRLAGNNEQFF. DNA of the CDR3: TGTGCCAGCAGCCTAGACAGACTAGCGGGCAACAATGAGCAGTTCTTC.